Listed here is a single T cell receptor (beta chain). Per germline, CDR1 MNHNS and CDR2 SASEGT. With V trimmed by 0 bases and J by 4 bases, 8 bases remained unmatched. CDR3 length equals 16 residues. The sample is drawn from a study of blood T cell repertoires in COVID-19. TCRdb keeps only in-frame clones here, not all; method: immunoSEQ multiplex PCR. Of around 14,000 clones in the sample, roughly nine tenths were seen once. What was sequenced was peripheral blood. The chain has TRBV6-1 and TRBJ1-2; TRBD1 matches 7 bases. This clonotype originated in a human donor in a cohort sampled during active COVID-19. This CDR3 reads CASSEAQFGTAYGYTF. The CDR3 nucleotides read TGTGCCAGCAGTGAAGCGCAATTCGGGACAGCCTATGGCTACACCTTC.